A single sample is the source of the 10 T cell receptor beta chains below, sequenced in a study of T cell responses to AZD1222 COVID-19 vaccine. The repertoire was sequenced with immunoSEQ multiplex PCR; TCRdb's copy has only in-frame clones and lacks some. Among approximately 150,000 clones listed, more than 70% were seen once. The input for sequencing was peripheral blood, taken on day 0 of MenACWY control vaccination. Receptors were obtained from an adult in good health.

This chain connects TRBV7-2 to TRBJ1-5, with D uncertain. Germline CDR1 reads SGHTA; CDR2 reads FQGNSA. This CDR3 has 16 residues. Trimming shortened V by 0 bases and J by 3 bases, and 12 bases separated the two germline ends. In nucleotides, the CDR3 is TGTGCCAGCAGCTTAGCGCATGGGTATACCAATCAGCCCCAGCATTTT. This translates into CASSLAHGYTNQPQHF.

J is TRBJ1-2 and V is TRBV14; a weak D match, TRBD1 (6 bases). With 2 bases removed from V and 6 bases from J, the gap between germline ends came to 10 bases. The CDR3 extends over 13 amino acids. Looked up from germline, CDR1 is SGHDN and CDR2 is FVKESK. The CDR3 region has the DNA TGTGCCAGCAGCCAACTCAGGGGAAATGGCTACACCTTC. Its protein is CASSQLRGNGYTF.

The rearrangement uses TRBV9 and TRBJ1-1; 7 bases are shared with TRBD1. CDR3 length equals 14 residues. V shed 6 bases, J shed 0 bases, and the junction held 5 bases outside the gene matches. Germline CDR1 reads SGDLS; CDR2 reads YYNGEE. The chain's CDR3 is CASTVTGMNTEAFF. CDR3 sequence (DNA): TGTGCCAGCACCGTGACAGGGATGAACACTGAAGCTTTCTTT.

V and J are TRBV7-6 and TRBJ2-5; 8 positions match TRBD2. Per germline, CDR1 SGHVS and CDR2 FNYEAQ. Trimming cost V 5 bases and J 2 bases; bases outside gene matches: 13. This CDR3 has 17 amino acids. The CDR3 bases are TGTGCCAGCAGCACAGGGTGGAGTAGCGGGACTCAAGAGACCCAGTACTTC. The encoded protein is CASSTGWSSGTQETQYF. Based on the CDR3 plus reference TRBV7-6 and TRBJ2-5, the full variable domain is GAGVSQSPRYKVTKRGQDVALRCDPISGHVSLYWYRQALGQGPEFLTYFNYEAQQDKSGLPNDRFSAERPEGSISTLTIQRTEQRDSAMYRCASSTGWSSGTQETQYFGPGTRLLVL.

This clone showed up just a few times. The chain links TRBV7-2 to TRBJ2-1, with D possibly matching TRBD2 (6 bases). Trimming removed 5 bases at V and 5 bases at J, with 13 bases between. The germline V gene has CDR1 SGHTA and CDR2 FQGNSA. The CDR3 totals 14 residues. DNA for the CDR3: TGTGCCAGCAGCCCGACGGGACTTCACAATGAGCAGTTCTTC. Amino acid sequence: CASSPTGLHNEQFF.

V gene TRBV7-9 combines with J gene TRBJ2-1; 8 bases map to TRBD2. J was trimmed by 7 bases and V by 5 bases; bases with no gene match: 10. The CDR3 is 15 residues long. Germline V gene sequence: CDR1 SEHNR, CDR2 FQNEAQ (reference sequence). CDR3: CASSHPRTSQNEQFF. Here the CDR3 DNA reads TGTGCCAGCAGCCACCCACGGACTAGCCAAAATGAGCAGTTCTTC.

The V and J genes are TRBV19 and TRBJ1-3, with D possibly being TRBD1 (6 bases). Germline values: CDR1 LNHDA, CDR2 SQIVND (reference sequence). The CDR3 covers 15 residues. In DNA form, the CDR3 reads TGTGACCAGGGCCGGACAGCCATCTCTGGAAACACCATATATTTT. Encoded protein: CDQGRTAISGNTIYF.

The DNA for the CDR3 is TGCGCCAGCAGCCAAGCGGCCAGGGGGGAGCAGTTCTTC. As protein: CASSQAARGEQFF. The chain carries TRBV4-1 and TRBJ2-1, with TRBD1 matching over 7 bases. Germline CDR1 MGHRA, CDR2 YSYEKL. The CDR3 is made up of 13 amino acids. The V gene end was trimmed by 1 base and the J gene end by 10 bases; junction bases not matched to a gene: 4.

The V call is TRBV4-2, the J call TRBJ1-1; no firm D call. The germline CDR1 and CDR2 sequences are LGHNA and YNFKEQ. The germline V and J ends were trimmed by 0 bases and 1 base, with 9 bases remaining between them. The length of the CDR3 is 15 residues. The DNA for the CDR3 is TGTGCCAGCAGCCAAGATTTGAGGTCGAACACTGAAGCTTTCTTT. Protein: CASSQDLRSNTEAFF.

The chain carries TRBV19 and TRBJ2-5; maybe TRBD2 (6 bases). The CDR3 totals 17 residues. The V and J ends lost 3 bases and 4 bases respectively, with 21 bases between them. Germline CDR1 and CDR2: LNHDA and SQIVND (reference sequence). The CDR3 DNA sequence: TGTGCCAGTAGTATGATGGGAGGTGGGACTCCGGGAGAGACCCAGTACTTC. Translation: CASSMMGGGTPGETQYF.